Each of the 21 T cell receptor beta chains below was sequenced from the same sample in a study of beta chain features in type 1 diabetes. Reverse transcription of all isolated RNA meant that expressed TCRB transcripts were sequenced. Using immunoSEQ multiplex PCR, the repertoire was profiled, and TCRdb retains in-frame clones only, with some absent. There are around 500,000 clones in the sample; roughly 31% occur only once, and 0.05% to 0.065% lies in the top ten. Material: naive CD4+ T cells from blood. The receptor source for this set is a man aged 18 to 30 in good health.

V and J are TRBV10-3 and TRBJ1-1, with D perhaps TRBD1 (5 bases). Germline CDR1 ENHRY, CDR2 SYGVKD. The CDR3 totals 12 residues. The V end was cut by 7 bases, the J end by 0 bases, with 6 bases between. CDR3 bases: TGTGCCATCAAGGGGATGAACACTGAAGCTTTCTTT. Its translation is CAIKGMNTEAFF.

CDR3 protein: CASSVQGAAYEQYF. CDR3 coding DNA: TGTGCCAGCAGTGTACAGGGGGCGGCCTACGAGCAGTACTTC. The chain joins TRBV25-1 to TRBJ2-7, with 9 nucleotides matching TRBD1. The CDR3 has 14 amino acids. CDR1 is MGHDK, CDR2 SYGVNS, per germline. V shed 4 bases, J shed 2 bases, and the junction held 3 bases outside the gene matches.

The genes are TRBV7-2 and TRBJ2-7, with 8 bases matching TRBD1. V lost 5 bases, J lost 2 bases, and 5 bases stayed unmatched. This CDR3 contains 14 residues. The germline gives CDR1 SGHTA, CDR2 FQGNSA. The CDR3 protein is CASSPTGGTYEQYF. In DNA form, the CDR3 reads TGTGCCAGCAGCCCAACAGGGGGAACCTACGAGCAGTACTTC.

The chain couples TRBV5-5 to TRBJ2-1; 11 bases agree with TRBD2. There are 15 residues in the CDR3. Germline lookup yields CDR1 SGHKS and CDR2 YYEKEE (reference sequence). J gave up 7 bases and V 0 bases, and 3 bases lay outside the gene matches. The CDR3 spells CASSLALAGANEQFF. The CDR3, as DNA: TGTGCCAGCAGCTTGGCACTAGCGGGAGCTAATGAGCAGTTCTTC.

V is TRBV2 and J is TRBJ2-1, with D unclear. Germline CDR1 is SNHLY and CDR2 is FYNNEI. This CDR3 is 13 amino acids long. Trimming took off 10 bases at V and 6 bases at J, with 16 bases between the two ends. CDR3 nucleotides: TGTGCCACCCGGTGGACCATGGGCAATGAGCAGTTCTTC. Translating gives CATRWTMGNEQFF.

This clone appeared a few times. Other nucleotide sequences from this sample produce the same CDR3. The V gene is TRBV7-2, the J gene TRBJ2-7; D is uncertain. The germline gives CDR1 SGHTA, CDR2 FQGNSA. Trimming left V 3 bases short and J 1 base short, with 4 bases between. CDR3 length equals 12 residues. DNA of the CDR3: TGTGCCAGCAGCTTCGGGTCCTACGAGCAGTACTTC. This gives the protein CASSFGSYEQYF. The complete variable domain, with remaining parts taken from reference TRBV7-2 and TRBJ2-7, reads GAGVSQSPSNKVTEKGKDVELRCDPISGHTALYWYRQSLGQGLEFLIYFQGNSAPDKSGLPSDRFSAERTGGSVSTLTIQRTQQEDSAVYLCASSFGSYEQYFGPGTRLTVT.

V gene TRBV10-3 combines with J gene TRBJ2-7; 10 nucleotides match TRBD2. CDR1 is ENHRY and CDR2 is SYGVKD in the germline V gene. The CDR3 length is 16 residues. V trimming: 0 bases; J trimming: 1 base; junction bases outside the gene matches: 3. CDR3: CAISESASGSSYEQYF. The CDR3 DNA is TGTGCCATCAGTGAGTCGGCTAGCGGGAGTTCCTACGAGCAGTACTTC.

This clone has a handful of counts. The CDR3 nucleotides read TGTGCCTGGAGTTCTGGAGCTTGGGATGAGCAGTACTTC. It translates to CAWSSGAWDEQYF. The chain carries TRBV30 and TRBJ2-7; no reliable D call. With 2 bases removed from V and 7 bases from J, the gap between germline ends came to 15 bases. In germline, CDR1 is GTSNPN, CDR2 SVGIG (reference sequence). The CDR3 covers 13 residues.

The V and J genes are TRBV7-9 and TRBJ1-5; D unresolved. V dropped 5 bases and J dropped 2 bases, with 16 bases sitting between them. The CDR3 has 16 residues. The germline gives CDR1 SEHNR, CDR2 FQNEAQ (reference sequence). The CDR3 nucleotides read TGTGCCAGCAGCCGAGGATCTGGGTCTGGCAATCAGCCCCAGCATTTT. Translating it yields CASSRGSGSGNQPQHF. Together with reference TRBV7-9 and TRBJ1-5, the CDR3 gives the full variable domain: DTGVSQNPRHKITKRGQNVTFRCDPISEHNRLYWYRQTLGQGPEFLTYFQNEAQLEKSRLLSDRFSAERPKGSFSTLEIQRTEQGDSAMYLCASSRGSGSGNQPQHFGDGTRLSIL.

The rearrangement joins TRBV5-1 to TRBJ1-2; no definite D call. V was shortened by 4 bases and J by 3 bases, with 13 bases between the two germline ends. The CDR3 covers 14 residues. Germline loops: CDR1 SGHRS, CDR2 YFSETQ. The CDR3 region is CASSQEVGYYGYTF. The CDR3 coding sequence is TGCGCCAGCAGCCAGGAAGTGGGGTACTATGGCTACACCTTC.

The V and J genes are TRBV9 and TRBJ2-3; D remains unclear. This CDR3 has 14 residues. The germline CDR1 and CDR2 sequences are SGDLS and YYNGEE. Trimming removed 4 bases from V and 0 bases from J, with 9 bases in between. The CDR3 DNA reads as TGTGCCAGCAGCCCCATGGGTAGCACAGATACGCAGTATTTT. It specifies CASSPMGSTDTQYF.

The chain has TRBV14 and TRBJ2-1, with D possibly being TRBD1 (5 bases). Looked up from germline, CDR1 is SGHDN and CDR2 is FVKESK. The V end lost 2 bases, the J end lost 0 bases, and 11 bases lay between the germline ends. There are 16 residues in the CDR3. In nucleotides, the CDR3 is TGTGCCAGCAGCCAATGGACACAAAGCTCCTACAATGAGCAGTTCTTC. Its translation is CASSQWTQSSYNEQFF.

This clone was seen a handful of times. The V call is TRBV30, the J call TRBJ1-2; no reliable D call. From germline, CDR1 is GTSNPN and CDR2 SVGIG (reference sequence). The CDR3 is 13 residues long. The V end lost 3 bases, the J end lost 5 bases, and 13 bases lay between the germline ends. This chain's CDR3 is CAWRASIRYGYTF. In DNA form, the CDR3 reads TGTGCCTGGAGGGCAAGTATCCGATATGGCTACACCTTC. Together with reference TRBV30 and TRBJ1-2, the CDR3 gives the full variable domain: SQTIHQWPATLVQPVGSPLSLECTVEGTSNPNLYWYRQAAGRGLQLLFYSVGIGQISSEVPQNLSASRPQDRQFILSSKKLLLSDSGFYLCAWRASIRYGYTFGSGTRLTVV.

The gene calls are TRBV2 and TRBJ2-1; no clear D gene. Looked up from germline, CDR1 is SNHLY and CDR2 is FYNNEI. Trimming pared 5 bases from V and 6 bases from J, leaving 8 bases between. The CDR3 has 12 amino acids. The DNA of the CDR3 is TGTGCCAGCAGTTCGACTGGCAATGAGCAGTTCTTC. This sequence encodes CASSSTGNEQFF.

This clone was found once. V is TRBV6-6 and J is TRBJ1-2; 7 nucleotides match TRBD1. Losses at the gene ends were 2 bases for V and 2 bases for J; bases not matched to a gene: 5. Germline V gene lookup returns CDR1 MNHNY and CDR2 SVGAGI (reference sequence). The CDR3 runs 15 residues. The CDR3 region is CASSYPGQPNYGYTF. The DNA for the CDR3 is TGTGCCAGCAGTTACCCGGGACAGCCAAACTATGGCTACACCTTC.

J is TRBJ2-5 and V is TRBV7-9; 8 bases fit TRBD1. V trimming: 1 base; J trimming: 3 bases; junction bases outside the gene matches: 1. From germline, CDR1 is SEHNR and CDR2 FQNEAQ (reference sequence). The CDR3 runs 14 residues. The CDR3 DNA reads TGTGCCAGCAGCTTAGTGGACAGGGAAGAGACCCAGTACTTC. Translation: CASSLVDREETQYF.

This chain joins TRBV29-1 and TRBJ2-5, with D uncertain. The CDR3 is 12 amino acids. Trimming pared 4 bases from V and 1 base from J, leaving 7 bases between. Germline lookup yields CDR1 SQVTM and CDR2 ANQGSEA. The CDR3: CSVGAAQETQYF. CDR3 bases: TGCAGCGTTGGGGCAGCCCAAGAGACCCAGTACTTC.

This clone came up a few times. The gene calls are TRBV9 and TRBJ2-1, with 7 positions matching TRBD2. The CDR3 has 14 residues. Germline trimming cut 4 bases from V and 3 bases from J; bases unmatched to any gene: 4. Per the germline V gene, CDR1 is SGDLS and CDR2 is YYNGEE. The DNA of the CDR3 is TGTGCCAGCAGCCCGCGGGACTACTACAATGAGCAGTTCTTC. Encoded protein: CASSPRDYYNEQFF.

This clone was found a few times. This chain's CDR3 is CASSLGQSSGEQYF. The CDR3 nucleotides are TGTGCCAGCAGCTTGGGGCAGAGTTCTGGCGAGCAGTACTTC. The rearrangement links TRBV7-9 to TRBJ2-7, with D perhaps TRBD1 (5 bases). This CDR3 spans 14 amino acids. The V gene's germline CDR1 is SEHNR and CDR2 FQNEAQ (reference sequence). Trimming left V 3 bases short and J 6 bases short, with 15 bases between.

This clone was observed a handful of times. The chain combines TRBV25-1 with TRBJ2-3, with D unclear. Germline CDR1 reads MGHDK; CDR2 reads SYGVNS. Trimming removed 2 bases from V and 8 bases from J, with 17 bases in between. This CDR3 is built from 15 residues. This chain's CDR3 is CASSEGSTPSTTQYF. As DNA, the CDR3 is TGTGCCAGCAGTGAAGGATCGACCCCGTCAACTACGCAGTATTTT. Full variable domain (missing parts from reference TRBV25-1 and TRBJ2-3): EADIYQTPRYLVIGTGKKITLECSQTMGHDKMYWYQQDPGMELHLIHYSYGVNSTEKGDLSSESTVSRIRTEHFPLTLESARPSHTSQYLCASSEGSTPSTTQYFGPGTRLTVL.

V and J are TRBV30 and TRBJ2-7, with TRBD1 matching 7 bases. The CDR3 runs to 14 residues. Per germline, CDR1 GTSNPN and CDR2 SVGIG (reference sequence). V lost 0 bases to trimming and J lost 6 bases; unmatched junction nucleotides: 8. In nucleotides, the CDR3 is TGTGCCTGGAGTGTACGAAGGGGGCGAGCCGAGCAGTACTTC. Its protein product is CAWSVRRGRAEQYF.